These 24 T cell receptor beta chains share one sample of origin, sequenced in a study of siplizumab effects on memory and regulatory T cells (dated by TCRdb to about 2019). The library was obtained by the immunoSEQ multiplex PCR assay. TCRdb took this table from immuneACCESS and kept in-frame rearrangements with V and J called. Such tables lack part of the clones; where checked against another copy, unresolved V genes explain under half of the gap, and the rest is unexplained. For this sample the table gives about 120,000 clones, of which just over 90% were detected only once. Clones ranked in the top ten supply over 0.15% of the sample. Sequencing used non-Treg CD4+ T cells sorted from blood. The cell subset or site label, as the study defines it: FACS-sorted unstimulated CD4+ non-regulatory T cells. The receptors stem from a human donor in good health.

The chain has TRBV12-2 and TRBJ2-6; the DNA was not compared with TRBD2, the D call given in the table. TRBV12-2 is termed a pseudogene. The CDR3 sequence is 17 residues long. CDR3 residues: CASLLEDRAKGANVLTF. The CDR3 nucleotides are TGTGCAAGTCTCCTGGAGGATCGGGCCAAAGGGGCCAACGTCCTGACTTTC.

V usage is TRBV10-1 and J usage is TRBJ2-2; tentative D call: TRBD1 (6 bases). Germline values: CDR1 WNHNN, CDR2 SYGVQD (reference sequence). V dropped 7 bases and J dropped 0 bases, with 18 bases sitting between them. The CDR3 is 17 amino acids. The chain's CDR3 is CASTQRVDSSNTGELFF. Here the CDR3 DNA reads TGCGCCAGCACCCAGAGAGTGGACAGCTCGAACACCGGGGAGCTGTTTTTT.

J is TRBJ2-5 and V is TRBV14, with 9 bases aligning to TRBD2. The CDR3 covers 15 residues. After removal of 5 bases from V and 1 base from J, the junction contained 5 bases not matched to a gene. Germline CDR1 reads SGHDN; CDR2 reads FVKESK. CDR3 sequence reads: CASSDGTSIQETQYF. In nucleotides, the CDR3 is TGTGCCAGCAGCGACGGGACTAGCATCCAAGAGACCCAGTACTTC.

In nucleotides, the CDR3 is TGCGCCAGCAGCACGACAGGGAAGAACACCGGGGAGCTGTTTTTT. Translated: CASSTTGKNTGELFF. The rearrangement uses TRBV4-1 and TRBJ2-2; 7 nucleotides match TRBD1. This CDR3 spans 15 amino acids. Germline V gene lookup returns CDR1 MGHRA and CDR2 YSYEKL. After removal of 5 bases from V and 1 base from J, the junction contained 4 bases not matched to a gene.

V is TRBV2 and J is TRBJ1-4, with D unclear. CDR3 size: 15 residues. Trimming took off 2 bases at V and 8 bases at J, with 15 bases between the two ends. CDR1 is SNHLY, CDR2 FYNNEI, per germline. This CDR3 reads CASSELLPNGEKLFF. CDR3 DNA sequence: TGTGCCAGCAGTGAACTCCTACCTAATGGGGAAAAACTGTTTTTT.

This rearrangement joins TRBV5-1 to TRBJ2-7, with D possibly matching TRBD1 (6 bases). This CDR3 contains 14 residues. The germline CDR1 and CDR2 sequences are SGHRS and YFSETQ. V was shortened by 4 bases and J by 0 bases, with 11 bases between the two germline ends. CDR3 bases: TGCGCCAGCAGCCACCGGGACAACTCCTACGAGCAGTACTTC. As protein: CASSHRDNSYEQYF. The full variable domain, with the rest looked up from reference TRBV5-1 and TRBJ2-7, is KAGVTQTPRYLIKTRGQQVTLSCSPISGHRSVSWYQQTPGQGLQFLFEYFSETQRNKGNFPGRFSGRQFSNSRSEMNVSTLELGDSALYLCASSHRDNSYEQYFGPGTRLTVT.

V gene TRBV19 combines with J gene TRBJ1-6; the D gene is possibly TRBD1 (5 bases). Trimming took off 1 base at V and 10 bases at J, with 14 bases between the two ends. The CDR3 contains 15 residues. The germline gives CDR1 LNHDA, CDR2 SQIVND (reference sequence). The CDR3 DNA reads as TGTGCCAGTAGTATAGTTTCGCAGGGTAGATCACCCCTCCACTTT. Translation: CASSIVSQGRSPLHF.

The genes are TRBV9 and TRBJ1-2, with a possible D match to TRBD1 (6 bases). The germline V gene encodes CDR1 SGDLS and CDR2 YYNGEE. This CDR3 spans 14 amino acids. Trimming removed 6 bases at V and 3 bases at J, with 15 bases between. CDR3: CASTSTGPYYGYTF. DNA for the CDR3: TGTGCCAGCACCTCGACAGGTCCCTACTATGGCTACACCTTC.

This clone was seen once. J is TRBJ2-5 and V is TRBV5-6, with TRBD2 identical over 11 bases. V lost 0 bases, J lost 4 bases, and 5 bases stayed unmatched. CDR1 SGHDT and CDR2 YYEEEE come from the germline V gene. This CDR3 region has 16 residues. CDR3 nucleotide sequence: TGTGCCAGCAGCTTGGTGGGTAGCGGGGGGGCAGAGACCCAGTACTTC. It translates to CASSLVGSGGAETQYF.

This clone was recorded a few times. This sequence joins TRBV11-2 and TRBJ1-1; no definite D call. V lost 3 bases, J lost 6 bases, and 20 bases lay in between. CDR1 and CDR2 from the germline V gene are SGHAT and FQNNGV. The CDR3 consists of 16 residues. The CDR3 sequence: CASSLLGSLMISEAFF. In DNA, the CDR3 is TGTGCCAGCAGCTTGTTGGGGTCCTTAATGATCTCTGAAGCTTTCTTT.

The V call is TRBV11-1, the J call TRBJ2-4; no clear D. Germline CDR1 reads SGHAT; CDR2 reads FQDESV (reference sequence). There are 13 residues in the CDR3. The ends were cut back, 2 bases at V and 5 bases at J, with 7 bases in the middle. The CDR3 region is CASSLPIENIQYF. DNA of the CDR3: TGTGCCAGCAGCTTACCGATAGAAAACATTCAGTACTTC.

Regarding this clone: The same CDR3 is also encoded by other DNA sequences in this sample. V is TRBV9 and J is TRBJ2-5; TRBD1 agrees at 10 bases. The germline V gene has CDR1 SGDLS and CDR2 YYNGEE. Trimming at V came to 3 bases and at J to 4 bases, leaving 3 bases not matched to a gene. The CDR3 has 14 amino acids. CDR3 in amino acids: CASSATGGRETQYF. CDR3 nucleotides: TGTGCCAGCAGCGCGACAGGGGGCAGAGAGACCCAGTACTTC.

The count of this clone is one. The chain recombines TRBV6-5 with TRBJ1-1; TRBD1 matches 9 bases. Per the germline V gene, CDR1 is MNHEY and CDR2 is SVGAGI. The CDR3 runs to 14 residues. V shed 4 bases, J shed 4 bases, and the junction held 4 bases outside the gene matches. The CDR3, as DNA: TGTGCCAGCAGTTTAGGGACAGGGACCACTGAAGCTTTCTTT. Its protein product is CASSLGTGTTEAFF.

The chain is built from TRBV2 and TRBJ1-1; weak D call: TRBD1 (6 bases). V was clipped by 6 bases and J by 0 bases, with 17 bases between them. CDR3 length equals 16 residues. The germline gives CDR1 SNHLY, CDR2 FYNNEI. The CDR3 sequence is CASRETGMAVNTEAFF. In nucleotides, the CDR3 is TGTGCCAGCAGGGAAACAGGGATGGCCGTGAACACTGAAGCTTTCTTT.

This chain uses TRBV4-1 with TRBJ2-3; D uncertain. Germline V gene lookup returns CDR1 MGHRA and CDR2 YSYEKL. CDR3 length equals 15 residues. With 0 bases removed from V and 3 bases from J, the gap between germline ends came to 10 bases. CDR3 sequence reads: CASSQDPLPTDTQYF. DNA for the CDR3: TGCGCCAGCAGCCAAGATCCACTCCCAACAGATACGCAGTATTTT.

The genes are TRBV27 and TRBJ2-2; TRBD1 matches 8 bases. Germline V gene data show CDR1 as MNHEY and CDR2 as SMNVEV (reference sequence). The CDR3 is made up of 15 amino acids. The V and J ends lost 2 bases and 5 bases, in that order; junction bases with no gene match: 4. The CDR3 protein is CASSLTGGWTGELFF. The CDR3 DNA follows: TGTGCCAGCAGTTTAACAGGGGGTTGGACCGGGGAGCTGTTTTTT.

The chain carries TRBV2 and TRBJ2-3; D uncertain. The CDR3 covers 14 residues. Germline CDR1 is SNHLY and CDR2 is FYNNEI. Trimming cost V 0 bases and J 3 bases, with 7 bases left between them. CDR3 protein: CASSEAVGTDTQYF. CDR3 nucleotides: TGTGCCAGCAGTGAAGCGGTAGGGACAGATACGCAGTATTTT.

The chain joins TRBV4-2 to TRBJ2-7; the match to TRBD1 covers 9 bases. In germline, CDR1 is LGHNA, CDR2 YNFKEQ. The CDR3 has 15 amino acids. V trimming: 2 bases; J trimming: 5 bases; junction bases outside the gene matches: 7. CDR3 in DNA: TGTGCCAGCAGCCAAAATGGGAGGACAGGGGACGAGCAGTACTTC. Amino acid sequence: CASSQNGRTGDEQYF.

The chain employs TRBV30 and TRBJ2-6, with 7 bases aligning to TRBD1. The V gene end was trimmed by 2 bases and the J gene end by 0 bases; junction bases not matched to a gene: 10. From germline, CDR1 is GTSNPN and CDR2 SVGIG (reference sequence). CDR3 length: 18 residues. The chain's CDR3 is CAWSFWTGYTSGANVLTF. Written as DNA, the CDR3 is TGTGCCTGGAGTTTCTGGACAGGATATACCTCTGGGGCCAACGTCCTGACTTTC.

The chain is built from TRBV7-2 and TRBJ2-1; 16 bases fit TRBD2. Trimming cost V 4 bases and J 7 bases; bases outside gene matches: 4. The CDR3 spans 16 residues. Germline loops: CDR1 SGHTA, CDR2 FQGNSA. The CDR3 here is CASSWMGLAGGNEQFF. The CDR3 DNA follows: TGTGCCAGCAGCTGGATGGGACTAGCGGGGGGGAATGAGCAGTTCTTC.

The V and J genes are TRBV6-1 and TRBJ2-1; D is undetermined. Germline values: CDR1 MNHNS, CDR2 SASEGT. The CDR3 runs to 13 residues. The germline V and J ends were trimmed by 3 bases and 2 bases, with 5 bases remaining between them. CDR3 nucleotides: TGTGCCAGCAGTGAGGGGACCTACAATGAGCAGTTCTTC. Its protein product is CASSEGTYNEQFF.

V and J are TRBV19 and TRBJ2-5, with 8 bases matching TRBD1. The CDR3 extends over 15 amino acids. Losses at the gene ends were 7 bases for V and 4 bases for J; bases not matched to a gene: 11. Germline loops: CDR1 LNHDA, CDR2 SQIVND (reference sequence). The CDR3: CASNTGTGGRETQYF. The CDR3 region has the DNA TGTGCCAGTAATACAGGGACAGGTGGGCGAGAGACCCAGTACTTC. Variable domain in full (rest from reference TRBV19 and TRBJ2-5): DGGITQSPKYLFRKEGQNVTLSCEQNLNHDAMYWYRQDPGQGLRLIYYSQIVNDFQKGDIAEGYSVSREKKESFPLTVTSAQKNPTAFYLCASNTGTGGRETQYFGPGTRLLVL.

In its sample, this clone was seen once. This chain links TRBV9 with TRBJ2-3, with TRBD2 identical over 7 bases. Per the germline V gene, CDR1 is SGDLS and CDR2 is YYNGEE. CDR3 length equals 15 residues. V lost 0 bases and J lost 2; bases outside the gene matches: 3. The CDR3 protein is CASSVGGGNTDTQYF. CDR3 in DNA: TGTGCCAGCAGCGTAGGGGGAGGGAACACAGATACGCAGTATTTT.

This chain uses TRBV5-1 with TRBJ1-2; perhaps TRBD1 as D (6 bases). Trimming took off 4 bases at V and 0 bases at J, with 13 bases between the two ends. In germline, CDR1 is SGHRS, CDR2 YFSETQ. The CDR3 is made up of 15 amino acids. The CDR3 DNA reads as TGCGCCAGCAGCCACACAGGGCCAACTAACTATGGCTACACCTTC. As protein: CASSHTGPTNYGYTF.